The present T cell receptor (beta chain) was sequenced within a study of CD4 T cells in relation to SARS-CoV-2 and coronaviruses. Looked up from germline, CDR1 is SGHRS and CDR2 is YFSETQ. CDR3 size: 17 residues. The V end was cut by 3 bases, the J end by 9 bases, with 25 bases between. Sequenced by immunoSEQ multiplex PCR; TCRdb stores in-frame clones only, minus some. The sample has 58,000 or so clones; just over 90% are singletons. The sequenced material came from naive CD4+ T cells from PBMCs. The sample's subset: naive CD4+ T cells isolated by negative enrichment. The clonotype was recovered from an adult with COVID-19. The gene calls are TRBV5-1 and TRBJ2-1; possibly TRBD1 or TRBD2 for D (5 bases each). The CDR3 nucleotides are TGCGCCAGCAGCTATGCCCTTGGTTCCGGGGACGTAGGTGAGCAGTTCTTC. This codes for CASSYALGSGDVGEQFF. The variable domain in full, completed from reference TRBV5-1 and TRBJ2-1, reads KAGVTQTPRYLIKTRGQQVTLSCSPISGHRSVSWYQQTPGQGLQFLFEYFSETQRNKGNFPGRFSGRQFSNSRSEMNVSTLELGDSALYLCASSYALGSGDVGEQFFGPGTRLTVL.